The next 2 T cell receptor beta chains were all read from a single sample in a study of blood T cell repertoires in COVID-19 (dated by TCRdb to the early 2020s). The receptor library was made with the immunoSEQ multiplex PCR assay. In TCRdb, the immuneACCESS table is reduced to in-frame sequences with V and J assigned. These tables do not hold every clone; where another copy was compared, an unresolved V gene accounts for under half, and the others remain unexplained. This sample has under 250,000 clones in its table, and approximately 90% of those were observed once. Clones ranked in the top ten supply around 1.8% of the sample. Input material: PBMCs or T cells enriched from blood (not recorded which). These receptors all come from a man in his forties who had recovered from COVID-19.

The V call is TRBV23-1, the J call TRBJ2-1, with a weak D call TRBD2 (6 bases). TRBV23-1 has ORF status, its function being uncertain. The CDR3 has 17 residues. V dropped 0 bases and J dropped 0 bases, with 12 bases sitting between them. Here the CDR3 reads CASSQSEGIVSYNEQFF. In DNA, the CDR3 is TGCGCCAGCAGTCAATCGGAGGGTATAGTCTCCTACAATGAGCAGTTCTTC.

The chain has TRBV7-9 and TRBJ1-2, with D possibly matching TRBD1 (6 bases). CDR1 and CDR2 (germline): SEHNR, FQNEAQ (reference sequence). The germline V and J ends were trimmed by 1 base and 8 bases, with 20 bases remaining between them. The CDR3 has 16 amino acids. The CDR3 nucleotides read TGTGCCAGCAGCTTAGGATGGGAGGGCGGGGGCGACGGCTACACCTTC. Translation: CASSLGWEGGGDGYTF.